This T cell receptor (beta chain) was documented in a study of T cells in Graves' hyperthyroidism and ophthalmopathy. Per the germline V gene, CDR1 is LGHDT and CDR2 is YNNKEL (reference sequence). CDR3 length: 18 amino acids. Trimming at V came to 0 bases and at J to 2 bases, leaving 12 bases not matched to a gene. Amplified TCR beta CDR3 regions derived from RNA transcripts. With the HTBI primer set, the TCR CDR3 went through a first round of RT-PCR. Each CDR3 protein is one row after TCRdb ran MiXCR on the multiplex PCR reads. Of hundreds of thousands of distinct CDR3 sequences detected, just under 20% appear once; the ten largest clones hold 47%. This clonotype was observed at least ten times.

The chain carries TRBV3-1 and TRBJ2-5, with 7 nucleotides matching TRBD1. This TCR came from a man aged 35 to 55 with Graves' ophthalmopathy. The sample taken for sequencing was blood. CDR3 coding DNA: TGTGCCAGCAGCCAAGATAGACCGACAGGGTTAAGGCAAGAGACCCAGTACTTC. Translating gives CASSQDRPTGLRQETQYF.